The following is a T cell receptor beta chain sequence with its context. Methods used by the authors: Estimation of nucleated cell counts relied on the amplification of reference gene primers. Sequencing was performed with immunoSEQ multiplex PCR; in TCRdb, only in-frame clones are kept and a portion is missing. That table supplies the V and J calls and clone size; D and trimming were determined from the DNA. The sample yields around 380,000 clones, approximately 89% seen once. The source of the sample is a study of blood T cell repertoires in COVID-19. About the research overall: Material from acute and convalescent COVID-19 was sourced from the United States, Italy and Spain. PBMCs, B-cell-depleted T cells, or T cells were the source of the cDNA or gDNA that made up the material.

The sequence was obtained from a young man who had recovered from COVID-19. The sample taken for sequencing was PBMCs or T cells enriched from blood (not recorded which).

The CDR3 sequence: CASKGETGRETQYF. The CDR3 region has the DNA TGTGCCAGCAAGGGGGAGACAGGCCGAGAGACCCAGTACTTC. The chain recombines TRBV25-1 with TRBJ2-5; TRBD1 might be the D (6 bases). The CDR3 is made up of 14 amino acids. The V gene lost 7 bases and the J gene lost 4 bases, with 16 bases spanning the gap. Germline lookup yields CDR1 MGHDK and CDR2 SYGVNS.